This TCR beta chain was captured in a study of blood T cells in healthy people across ages. Study as a whole: For every two T cells, template switching captured about one barcoded beta molecule.

Through a sample-barcoded 5' primer and a J-beta primer mix, a second PCR was run for 7 to 11 cycles. Every cDNA molecule bore a tag from a template-switch adaptor containing 12 random nucleotides. Each CDR3 protein is one row after TCRdb ran MiXCR on the 5' RACE reads. The table lists 1.5 million to 2 million distinct CDR3 sequences, around 42% of them singletons, with more than 20% in the top ten. V was shortened by 3 bases and J by 10 bases, with 12 bases between the two germline ends. The CDR3 has 12 residues. From germline, CDR1 is SGHAT and CDR2 FQDESV (reference sequence). This clonotype was obtained from a human donor in good health. The specimen sequenced was blood. This chain links TRBV11-1 with TRBJ1-2; D is unresolved. The chain's CDR3 is CASSLSGDDYTF. The CDR3 bases are TGTGCCAGCAGCTTGAGCGGAGATGACTACACCTTC. The full variable domain, in which reference TRBV11-1 and TRBJ1-2 provide the parts outside the CDR3, is EAEVAQSPRYKITEKSQAVAFWCDPISGHATLYWYRQILGQGPELLVQFQDESVVDDSQLPKDRFSAERLKGVDSTLKIQPAELGDSAMYLCASSLSGDDYTFGSGTRLTVV.